Following are 27 T cell receptor beta chains from one sample sequenced in a study of blood T cell repertoires in COVID-19. The repertoire was sequenced with immunoSEQ multiplex PCR; TCRdb's copy has only in-frame clones and lacks some. The sample carries about 380,000 clones, 85% to 90% recorded once. Material: PBMCs or T cells enriched from blood (not recorded which). These receptors came from a woman aged 18-29 years who had recovered from COVID-19.

The rearrangement uses TRBV4-2 and TRBJ2-7; no firm D call. Trimming pared 1 base from V and 5 bases from J, leaving 15 bases between. Germline V lookup: CDR1 LGHNA, CDR2 YNFKEQ. The length of the CDR3 is 15 residues. CDR3 sequence reads: CASSQVGFLGDEQYF. CDR3 sequence (DNA): TGTGCCAGCAGCCAAGTTGGCTTTCTGGGCGACGAGCAGTACTTC.

A few counts support this clone. J is TRBJ1-4 and V is TRBV5-1; possible D gene TRBD1, 5 bases. Per germline, CDR1 SGHRS and CDR2 YFSETQ. This CDR3 comprises 14 residues. Trimming stripped 4 bases from V and 8 bases from J, with 15 bases between. Here the CDR3 reads CASSADTWYEKLFF. The DNA of the CDR3 is TGCGCCAGCAGCGCGGACACGTGGTACGAAAAACTGTTTTTT.

V is TRBV7-8 and J is TRBJ2-2; TRBD1 is a possible D gene (6 bases). Trimming stripped 6 bases from V and 2 bases from J, with 13 bases between. Germline assignment: CDR1 SGHVS and CDR2 FQNEAQ. This CDR3 is built from 15 residues. CDR3 residues: CASRSDRINTGELFF. CDR3 bases: TGTGCCAGCAGATCGGACAGAATTAACACCGGGGAGCTGTTTTTT.

This chain links TRBV2 with TRBJ1-1, with a weak D call TRBD1 (5 bases). Looked up from germline, CDR1 is SNHLY and CDR2 is FYNNEI. CDR3 length equals 11 residues. V was clipped by 10 bases and J by 5 bases, with 11 bases between them. CDR3 loop: CAIQEITEAFF. CDR3 bases: TGTGCCATACAGGAAATTACTGAAGCTTTCTTT.

This clone was detected only once. The chain couples TRBV4-3 to TRBJ1-6; 7 bases match TRBD1. The germline V gene has CDR1 LGHNA and CDR2 YSLEER. CDR3 length: 15 amino acids. V lost 3 bases, J lost 4 bases, and 3 bases stayed unmatched. CDR3 DNA: TGCGCCAGCAGCCAGTTACAGGGGTATAATTCACCCCTCCACTTT. It codes for CASSQLQGYNSPLHF.

The gene calls are TRBV3-1 (or the pseudogene TRBV3-2) and TRBJ2-3, with D perhaps matching TRBD1 (5 bases). Germline V gives CDR1 LGHDT, CDR2 YNNKEL (reference sequence). This CDR3 has 14 amino acids. Trimming left V 2 bases short and J 2 bases short, with 8 bases between. The CDR3 here is CASSQRGPTDTQYF. CDR3 nucleotides: TGTGCCAGCAGCCAAAGGGGTCCCACAGATACGCAGTATTTT.

CDR3 coding DNA: TGTGCCAGTAGTAGACCGGGACAGGCGGATGAAAAACTGTTTTTT. Residues: CASSRPGQADEKLFF. The rearrangement links TRBV19 to TRBJ1-4; 8 nucleotides match TRBD1. This CDR3 is 15 amino acids long. Looked up from germline, CDR1 is LNHDA and CDR2 is SQIVND (reference sequence). J gave up 6 bases and V 4 bases, and 7 bases lay outside the gene matches.

This clone came up once. The V and J genes are TRBV6-5 and TRBJ2-1, with 12 bases that match TRBD2. The length of the CDR3 is 14 residues. Germline CDR1 reads MNHEY; CDR2 reads SVGAGI. The J segment lost 10 bases and the V segment lost 6 bases, leaving 7 bases of the junction unmatched. The CDR3 DNA sequence: TGTGCCAGCAGGCCTAGCGGGGGGGCCGGGGAGCAGTTCTTC. Protein product: CASRPSGGAGEQFF.

The chain carries TRBV9 and TRBJ1-2; maybe TRBD1 (5 bases). The CDR3 loop spans 14 amino acids. Trimming removed 3 bases from V and 0 bases from J, with 9 bases in between. Per germline, CDR1 SGDLS and CDR2 YYNGEE. The CDR3 here is CASSGQNSNYGYTF. The CDR3 coding sequence is TGTGCCAGCAGCGGACAGAATTCTAACTATGGCTACACCTTC.

The chain recombines TRBV5-1 with TRBJ1-4; maybe TRBD1 (6 bases). The V gene's germline CDR1 is SGHRS and CDR2 YFSETQ. V lost 4 bases and J lost 5, with 9 bases in between. There are 13 residues in the CDR3. CDR3 protein: CASSRGQNEKLFF. The CDR3 DNA reads as TGCGCCAGCAGCCGAGGACAGAATGAAAAACTGTTTTTT.

The rearrangement links TRBV24-1 to TRBJ2-5, with 10 bases that match TRBD2. Unmatched junction bases numbered 11, after V lost 2 bases and J lost 0 bases. The CDR3 covers 19 residues. Germline V gene sequence: CDR1 KGHDR, CDR2 SFDVKD. CDR3: CATSDSLGGTSGDQETQYF. CDR3 in DNA: TGTGCCACCAGTGATTCCCTCGGGGGTACTAGCGGGGACCAAGAGACCCAGTACTTC.

V gene TRBV29-1 combines with J gene TRBJ2-7; weak D call: TRBD1 (5 bases). This CDR3 spans 13 amino acids. The germline V gene encodes CDR1 SQVTM and CDR2 ANQGSEA. Deletions cut 3 bases from V and 2 bases from J, with 11 bases between. The CDR3 spells CSVDRGSAYEQYF. The DNA for the CDR3 is TGCAGCGTTGATAGGGGCTCCGCCTACGAGCAGTACTTC.

This rearrangement joins TRBV4-1 to TRBJ2-5; D may be TRBD2 (7 bases). CDR1 is MGHRA and CDR2 is YSYEKL in the germline V gene. The V and J ends lost 0 bases and 4 bases respectively, with 15 bases between them. CDR3 size: 16 residues. In DNA, the CDR3 is TGCGCCAGCAGCCAAGAGGGGGGGCGAGGAGGAGAGACCCAGTACTTC. This encodes CASSQEGGRGGETQYF.

The rearrangement joins TRBV11-2 to TRBJ1-5, with no clear D. The CDR3 has 13 amino acids. V was cut by 5 bases and J by 3 bases, with 8 bases left in between. Germline CDR1 is SGHAT and CDR2 is FQNNGV. The CDR3 is CASSLGTNQPQHF. CDR3 coding DNA: TGTGCCAGCAGCCTGGGCACCAATCAGCCCCAGCATTTT. The full variable domain, in which reference TRBV11-2 and TRBJ1-5 provide the parts outside the CDR3, is EAGVAQSPRYKIIEKRQSVAFWCNPISGHATLYWYQQILGQGPKLLIQFQNNGVVDDSQLPKDRFSAERLKGVDSTLKIQPAKLEDSAVYLCASSLGTNQPQHFGDGTRLSIL.

The rearrangement uses TRBV4-1 and TRBJ1-1; 9 bases fit TRBD1. Germline V gene data show CDR1 as MGHRA and CDR2 as YSYEKL. This CDR3 region has 17 residues. The ends lost 3 bases at V and 5 bases at J; junction bases unmatched: 13. The CDR3 coding sequence is TGCGCCAGCAGCCAGGCATGGGTAGGACAGGGGAGGACTGAAGCTTTCTTT. This sequence encodes CASSQAWVGQGRTEAFF.

The chain uses TRBV30 and TRBJ1-2; TRBD1 matches 8 bases. Germline V gives CDR1 GTSNPN, CDR2 SVGIG (reference sequence). V gave up 5 bases and J gave up 5 bases; unmatched junction bases: 13. The CDR3 totals 15 residues. This CDR3 is CAWLPPGQGRYGYTF. Here the CDR3 DNA reads TGTGCCTGGTTGCCCCCCGGACAGGGAAGATATGGCTACACCTTC.

The chain carries TRBV15 and TRBJ1-2; a weak D match, TRBD1 (6 bases). The germline CDR1 and CDR2 sequences are LNHNV and YYDKDF (reference sequence). Trimming removed 1 base at V and 8 bases at J, with 11 bases between. The CDR3 has 13 amino acids. The DNA of the CDR3 is TGTGCCACCAGCAGAGTAAGGGGGGGAGGCTACACCTTC. It encodes CATSRVRGGGYTF. The whole variable domain, filled in from reference TRBV15 and TRBJ1-2, reads DAMVIQNPRYQVTQFGKPVTLSCSQTLNHNVMYWYQQKSSQAPKLLFHYYDKDFNNEADTPDNFQSRRPNTSFCFLDIRSPGLGDTAMYLCATSRVRGGGYTFGSGTRLTVV.

The J gene is TRBJ1-2, the V gene TRBV30, with D possibly matching TRBD1 (5 bases). V dropped 4 bases and J dropped 7 bases, with 13 bases sitting between them. Germline assignment: CDR1 GTSNPN and CDR2 SVGIG (reference sequence). The CDR3 runs to 12 residues. Written as DNA, the CDR3 is TGTGCCTGGAATCAGGGTTTGGTTGGCTACACCTTC. This gives the protein CAWNQGLVGYTF.

This clone came up once. The chain recombines TRBV2 with TRBJ2-2; 7 nucleotides align to TRBD1. The V segment lost 5 bases and the J segment 1 base; nucleotides outside the gene matches: 4. CDR1 is SNHLY and CDR2 is FYNNEI in the germline V gene. The CDR3 is 15 residues long. CDR3 sequence reads: CASSQDRVNTGELFF. For the CDR3, the DNA is TGTGCCAGCAGTCAAGACAGGGTGAACACCGGGGAGCTGTTTTTT.

The rearrangement joins TRBV12-3 or TRBV12-4 to TRBJ1-1, with D maybe TRBD1 (5 bases). V was pared by 3 bases and J by 7 bases, with 12 bases between. This CDR3 comprises 13 residues. CDR3 sequence: CASSFLGADEAFF. In DNA, the CDR3 is TGTGCCAGCAGTTTCTTAGGGGCGGATGAAGCTTTCTTT.

V is TRBV7-2 and J is TRBJ2-7; the D gene is possibly TRBD2 (5 bases). This CDR3 has 16 amino acids. Deletions cut 5 bases from V and 0 bases from J, with 17 bases between. Germline-derived CDR1 and CDR2 are SGHTA and FQGNSA. DNA for the CDR3: TGTGCCAGCAGCCGGAATTGGACTCCTAGCTCCTACGAGCAGTACTTC. It is translated as CASSRNWTPSSYEQYF.

The gene calls are TRBV7-2 and TRBJ1-2; 9 bases agree with TRBD1. Germline V gene data show CDR1 as SGHTA and CDR2 as FQGNSA. This CDR3 region has 13 residues. V lost 5 bases and J lost 6; bases outside the gene matches: 4. Here the CDR3 reads CASSRDRENGYTF. DNA for the CDR3: TGTGCCAGCAGCCGGGACAGGGAGAATGGCTACACCTTC.

This chain joins TRBV30 and TRBJ1-1; TRBD1 matches at 7 bases. The CDR3 contains 12 residues. Germline trimming cut 3 bases from V and 7 bases from J; bases unmatched to any gene: 5. CDR1 and CDR2 (germline): GTSNPN, SVGIG (reference sequence). The CDR3 is CAWSDGTVEAFF. The CDR3 DNA reads TGTGCCTGGAGCGACGGGACAGTTGAAGCTTTCTTT.

The chain employs TRBV6-5 and TRBJ2-2, with D perhaps matching TRBD1 (5 bases). Deletions cut 3 bases from V and 3 bases from J, with 8 bases between. This CDR3 comprises 14 residues. Germline CDR1 MNHEY, CDR2 SVGAGI. The CDR3 DNA is TGTGCCAGCAGTTATAGCAGGGACACCGGGGAGCTGTTTTTT. Translated, it gives CASSYSRDTGELFF.

The V gene is TRBV7-2, the J gene TRBJ1-2; D is possibly TRBD1 (5 bases). V lost 2 bases and J lost 0, with 13 bases in between. The CDR3 runs 16 residues. CDR1 and CDR2 (germline): SGHTA, FQGNSA. In nucleotides, the CDR3 is TGTGCCAGCAGCTTATTGGGCAGGACACCTAACTATGGCTACACCTTC. This codes for CASSLLGRTPNYGYTF.

V is TRBV7-2 and J is TRBJ1-5; D remains unclear. The germline CDR1 and CDR2 sequences are SGHTA and FQGNSA. V was cut by 5 bases and J by 0 bases, with 5 bases left in between. The CDR3 has 13 residues. The CDR3 sequence: CASSPFSNQPQHF. The CDR3, as DNA: TGTGCCAGCAGCCCTTTTAGCAATCAGCCCCAGCATTTT.

The chain couples TRBV2 to TRBJ2-3; TRBD2 agrees at 9 bases. This CDR3 is 14 amino acids long. With V trimmed by 7 bases and J by 2 bases, 4 bases remained unmatched. In germline, CDR1 is SNHLY, CDR2 FYNNEI. This chain's CDR3 is CASKAGGNTDTQYF. DNA for the CDR3: TGTGCCAGCAAAGCGGGGGGTAACACAGATACGCAGTATTTT.